The rows below give T cell receptor beta chains drawn from one sample of a study of shared clonotypes between healthy human individuals. Measured with immunoSEQ multiplex PCR; TCRdb has only the in-frame clones, and not every one. Here the sample spans 850,000 to 1,200,000 clones, about 74% being singletons. The sample was memory CD4+ T cells sorted from blood. Every receptor here comes from a man aged 18 to 29 in good health. CDR3s include the opening cysteine and the closing phenylalanine or tryptophan. The order of the fields is D gene, V gene, clone size, J gene, CDR3 DNA, CDR3 protein. A D gene is named only where the DNA matches it firmly. Size is omitted from some rows. Given values are once, few, many or a class for expanded clones.

-	TRBV5-1	-	TRBJ2-3	TGCGCCAGCAGCTACAGTGATAGCACAGATACGCAGTATTTT	CASSYSDSTDTQYF
TRBD1	TRBV6-1	-	TRBJ2-7	TGTGCCAGCAGAAGGACGGGACAGCTCTACGAGCAGTACTTC	CASRRTGQLYEQYF
-	TRBV7-2	-	TRBJ2-1	TGTGCCAGCAGCTACGGACGGAGCTCCTACAATGAGCAGTTCTTC	CASSYGRSSYNEQFF
TRBD2	TRBV4-3	once	TRBJ2-3	TGCGCCAGCAGCCAAGTAGCGGGAAAAGGGACAGATACGCAGTATTTT	CASSQVAGKGTDTQYF
-	TRBV5-4	-	TRBJ2-7	TGTGCCAGCAGCTTGGATCTAACCGGCTACGAGCAGTACTTC	CASSLDLTGYEQYF
TRBD2	TRBV7-2	once	TRBJ2-5	TGTGCCAGCAGCCGGGGGGTACAAGAGACCCAGTACTTC	CASSRGVQETQYF
TRBD1	TRBV28	-	TRBJ1-6	TGTGCCAGCAGTTCCTCCGGGACAGGGGATTCACCCCTCCACTTT	CASSSSGTGDSPLHF
-	TRBV7-9	many	TRBJ1-3	TGTGCCAGCAGCTTAGCCCAGGGAGTCTCTGGAAACACCATATATTTT	CASSLAQGVSGNTIYF
-	TRBV6-1	-	TRBJ1-5	TGTGCCAGCAGCTATATTTCCAATCAGCCCCAGCATTTT	CASSYISNQPQHF
TRBD1	TRBV18	many	TRBJ1-6	TGTGCCAGCTCGCGCCGGGACAGCAATTCACCCCTCCACTTT	CASSRRDSNSPLHF
-	TRBV18	-	TRBJ2-1	TGTGCCAGCTCACCCATGACTGCCGTCTACAATGAGCAGTTCTTC	CASSPMTAVYNEQFF
-	TRBV2	-	TRBJ1-4	TGTGCCAGCCAACCCATCGGTGTTGAAAAACTGTTTTTT	CASQPIGVEKLFF
-	TRBV4-1	-	TRBJ2-5	TGCGCCAGCAGCCAAATAGACAGGGACTTAGAGACCCAGTACTTC	CASSQIDRDLETQYF
-	TRBV11-3	once	TRBJ1-4	TGTGCCAGCAGCTTAGATACAGGGAACTCTAATGAAAAACTGTTTTTT	CASSLDTGNSNEKLFF
-	TRBV7-8	-	TRBJ2-6	TGTGCCAGCAGCAATAGGGCAGGAGTCGGGGCCAACGTCCTGACTTTC	CASSNRAGVGANVLTF
-	TRBV2	-	TRBJ2-7	TGTGCCAGCAGGCCGGACAGTTACGAGCAGTACTTC	CASRPDSYEQYF
TRBD2	TRBV5-1	-	TRBJ2-7	TGCGCCAGCAGCCTGGGGACTAGCGGGAAACCTTCCTACGAGCAGTACTTC	CASSLGTSGKPSYEQYF
-	TRBV5-1	-	TRBJ1-1	TGCGCCAGCACTGCACCCGGACAGAACACTGAAGCTTTCTTT	CASTAPGQNTEAFF
-	TRBV6-6	-	TRBJ2-1	TGTGCCAGCAGTGCCGCCCGGGACGCCTACAATGAGCAGTTCTTC	CASSAARDAYNEQFF
TRBD2	TRBV5-1	-	TRBJ2-7	TGCGCCAGCAGCTTTCCCGGGGGGAACGAGCAGTACTTC	CASSFPGGNEQYF
-	TRBV5-4	-	TRBJ2-3	TGTGCCAGCACCGAAAAGGGCTCTAGTTACACGCAGTATTTT	CASTEKGSSYTQYF